This T cell receptor (beta chain) was identified during a study of post-analysis software for immune sequencing data. Overall study results and limits: Controls' normalized Chao1 diversity significantly exceeded that of multiple sclerosis patients. About five TRBV segments, including TRBV5-6, TRBV5-1 and TRBV20-1, were more frequent in patients than controls.

In germline, CDR1 is SEHNR, CDR2 FQNEAQ (reference sequence). The CDR3 has 15 amino acids. The V gene end was trimmed by 0 bases and the J gene end by 5 bases; junction bases not matched to a gene: 4. Notes on this clonotype: The antigen is not known.

Unique molecular identifiers were present in the TCR beta cDNA libraries. In TCRdb, the PCR reads were re-called with MiXCR into one record per CDR3 protein. Counted here are roughly 430,000 distinct CDR3 sequences, about 39% occurring once; the ten biggest clones make up 6% to 9%. Material: blood. The chain uses TRBV7-9 and TRBJ2-7; the match to TRBD2 covers 10 bases. The clonotype comes from a girl aged 2 to 9 with multiple sclerosis. Here the CDR3 DNA reads TGTGCCAGCAGCTTAGCCACGCTAGCGGGAGACGAGCAGTACTTC. Protein sequence: CASSLATLAGDEQYF.